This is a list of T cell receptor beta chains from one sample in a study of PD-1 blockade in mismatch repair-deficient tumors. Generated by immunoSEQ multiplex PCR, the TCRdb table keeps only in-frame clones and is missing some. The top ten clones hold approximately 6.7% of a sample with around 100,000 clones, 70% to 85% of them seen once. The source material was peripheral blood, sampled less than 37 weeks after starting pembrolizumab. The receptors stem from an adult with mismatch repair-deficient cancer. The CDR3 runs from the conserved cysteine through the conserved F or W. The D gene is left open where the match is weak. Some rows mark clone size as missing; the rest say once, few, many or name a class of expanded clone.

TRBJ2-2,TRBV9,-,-,CASSVTGRAAGGELFF,TGTGCCAGCAGCGTCACAGGGCGAGCTGCCGGAGGGGAGCTGTTTTTT
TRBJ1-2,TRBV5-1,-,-,CASSLDSRGALVGYTF,TGCGCCAGCAGCTTGGACTCCCGGGGGGCTCTGGTTGGCTACACCTTC
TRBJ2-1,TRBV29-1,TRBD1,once,CSVRDSRRYNEQFF,TGCAGCGTTCGGGACAGCCGGAGGTACAATGAGCAGTTCTTC
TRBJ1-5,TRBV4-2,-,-,CASSQYAGPHSGQPQHF,TGTGCCAGCAGCCAATATGCAGGGCCCCATAGCGGTCAGCCCCAGCATTTT
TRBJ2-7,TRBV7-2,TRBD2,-,CASSVTSGSWYEQYF,TGTGCCAGCAGCGTTACTAGCGGGAGTTGGTACGAGCAGTACTTC
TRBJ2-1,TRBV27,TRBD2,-,CASSLAGGNYNEQFF,TGTGCCAGCAGTTTAGCGGGAGGGAACTACAATGAGCAGTTCTTC
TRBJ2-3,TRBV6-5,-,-,CASSYSGVRERDTQYF,TGTGCCAGCAGTTACTCAGGTGTCCGGGAGCGGGATACGCAGTATTTT
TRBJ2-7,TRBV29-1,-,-,CSVEEGTYEQYF,TGCAGCGTTGAAGAGGGAACCTACGAGCAGTACTTC
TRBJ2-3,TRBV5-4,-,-,CASSLTARDTNTQYF,TGTGCCAGCAGCTTGACCGCACGGGATACAAATACGCAGTATTTT
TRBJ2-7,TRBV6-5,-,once,CASRTVGYNDEQYF,TGTGCCAGCAGAACCGTGGGGTATAACGACGAGCAGTACTTC
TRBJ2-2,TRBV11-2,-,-,CASSPPLGSTGELFF,TGTGCCAGCAGCCCCCCCCTAGGGAGCACCGGGGAGCTGTTTTTT
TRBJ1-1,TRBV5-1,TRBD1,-,CASQGQGHTEAFF,TGCGCCAGCCAGGGACAGGGACACACTGAAGCTTTCTTT
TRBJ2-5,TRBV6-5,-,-,CASRGRRGETQYF,TGTGCCAGCAGGGGGCGCAGGGGAGAGACCCAGTACTTC
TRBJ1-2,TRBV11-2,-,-,CASSLDLGGGLAGYTF,TGTGCCAGCAGCTTAGATCTTGGGGGAGGACTTGCGGGCTACACCTTC
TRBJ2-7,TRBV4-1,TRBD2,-,CASSRLAGDSYEQYF,TGCGCCAGCAGCCGACTAGCGGGAGATTCGTACGAGCAGTACTTC
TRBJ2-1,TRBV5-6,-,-,CASSLAGQEQFF,TGTGCCAGCAGCTTGGCAGGTCAGGAGCAGTTCTTC
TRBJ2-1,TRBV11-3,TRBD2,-,CASSLYGTSGSNEQFF,TGTGCCAGCAGCTTATATGGGACTAGCGGCAGCAATGAGCAGTTCTTC
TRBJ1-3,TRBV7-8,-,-,CASSFPVTPSGGNTIYF,TGTGCCAGCAGCTTTCCCGTCACACCTTCGGGAGGAAACACCATATATTTT
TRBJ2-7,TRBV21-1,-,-,CAIRGRRVVLAEQYF,TGTGCCATCCGAGGTCGGCGAGTGGTTCTTGCCGAGCAGTACTTC
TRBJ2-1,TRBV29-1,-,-,CSVVRGGIPYNEQFF,TGCAGCGTTGTGAGGGGAGGCATCCCCTACAATGAGCAGTTCTTC
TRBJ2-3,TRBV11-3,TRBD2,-,CASSLVSGRAKDTQYF,TGTGCCAGCAGCTTAGTCAGCGGGAGGGCCAAAGATACGCAGTATTTT
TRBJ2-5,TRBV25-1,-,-,CASSDGGGIQETQYF,TGTGCCAGCAGTGATGGGGGCGGGATACAAGAGACCCAGTACTTC
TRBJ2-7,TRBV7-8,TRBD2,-,CASSLVSGSSYEQYF,TGTGCCAGCAGCTTAGTAAGCGGGAGCTCCTACGAGCAGTACTTC
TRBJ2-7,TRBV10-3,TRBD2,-,CAISESTSGSNEQYF,TGTGCCATCAGTGAGTCGACTAGCGGGAGCAACGAGCAGTACTTC
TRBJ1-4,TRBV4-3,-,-,CASSQDLRWEGEKLFF,TGCGCCAGCAGCCAAGATCTCAGGTGGGAGGGGGAAAAACTGTTTTTT
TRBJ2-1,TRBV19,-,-,CASKGPNNEQFF,TGTGCCAGTAAGGGACCTAACAATGAGCAGTTCTTC
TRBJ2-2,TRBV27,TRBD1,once,CASSSWDRGRTGELFF,TGTGCCAGCAGTTCATGGGACAGGGGACGGACCGGGGAGCTGTTTTTT
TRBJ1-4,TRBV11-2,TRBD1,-,CASSAQQGAGEKLFF,TGTGCCAGCAGCGCACAGCAGGGGGCGGGTGAAAAACTGTTTTTT
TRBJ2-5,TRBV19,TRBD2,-,CASSRDRGEETQYF,TGTGCCAGTAGCCGGGACCGGGGGGAGGAGACCCAGTACTTC
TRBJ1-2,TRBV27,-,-,CASSPPGYYGYTF,TGTGCCAGCTCACCCCCCGGGTACTATGGCTACACCTTC
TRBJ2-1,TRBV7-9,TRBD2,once,CASSFPPSGGANEQFF,TGTGCCAGCAGCTTCCCCCCCAGCGGGGGGGCGAATGAGCAGTTCTTC
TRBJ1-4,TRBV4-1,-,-,CASSQDLGGGNEKLFF,TGCGCCAGCAGCCAAGACCTGGGGGGGGGTAATGAAAAACTGTTTTTT
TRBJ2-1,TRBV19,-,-,CASSMEAGSSYNEQFF,TGTGCCAGTAGTATGGAGGCAGGGAGCTCCTACAATGAGCAGTTCTTC
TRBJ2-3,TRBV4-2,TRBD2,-,CASRPGLAAGGGTDTQYF,TGTGCCAGCAGACCGGGACTAGCAGCGGGGGGGGGCACAGATACGCAGTATTTT
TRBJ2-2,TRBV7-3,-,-,CASSPVWGRSAGELFF,TGTGCCAGCAGCCCAGTATGGGGGAGGTCAGCCGGGGAGCTGTTTTTT
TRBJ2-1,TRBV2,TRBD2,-,CASSTILAGVRNEQFF,TGTGCCAGCAGTACAATTCTAGCGGGAGTTCGCAATGAGCAGTTCTTC
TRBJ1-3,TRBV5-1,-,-,CASSLDGFRNTIYF,TGCGCCAGCAGCTTGGACGGGTTTAGAAACACCATATATTTT
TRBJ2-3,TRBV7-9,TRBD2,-,CATRTSGTDTQYF,TGTGCCACCAGGACTAGCGGCACAGATACGCAGTATTTT
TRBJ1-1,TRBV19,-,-,CASTSPGLNTEAFF,TGTGCCAGTACATCCCCGGGGCTTAACACTGAAGCTTTCTTT
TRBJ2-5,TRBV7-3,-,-,CASSLGPVGETQYF,TGTGCCAGCAGCTTAGGACCGGTTGGGGAGACCCAGTACTTC
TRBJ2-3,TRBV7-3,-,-,CASSLGSSTDTQYF,TGTGCCAGCAGCTTAGGGTCTAGCACAGATACGCAGTATTTT
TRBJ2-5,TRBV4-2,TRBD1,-,CASSPTGGEETQYF,TGTGCCAGCAGCCCGACAGGGGGGGAGGAGACCCAGTACTTC
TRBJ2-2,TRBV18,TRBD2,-,CASSPLAGVGTGELFF,TGTGCCAGCTCACCTCTAGCGGGAGTAGGCACCGGGGAGCTGTTTTTT
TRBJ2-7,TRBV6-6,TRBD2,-,CASRPGLADANEQYF,TGTGCCAGCAGGCCGGGACTAGCGGACGCTAACGAGCAGTACTTC
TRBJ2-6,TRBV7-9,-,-,CASRGANVLTF,TGTGCCAGCAGGGGGGCCAACGTCCTGACTTTC
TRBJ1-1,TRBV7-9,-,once,CASSLVYAGGGLNTEAFF,TGTGCCAGCAGCTTAGTATATGCAGGCGGAGGGCTGAACACTGAAGCTTTCTTT
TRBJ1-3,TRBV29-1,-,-,CSVAETTGNTIYF,TGCAGCGTTGCAGAAACAACTGGAAACACCATATATTTT
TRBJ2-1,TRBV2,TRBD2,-,CASRGGLAGGEYNEQFF,TGTGCCAGCAGAGGGGGACTAGCGGGAGGAGAGTACAATGAGCAGTTCTTC
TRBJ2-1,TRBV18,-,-,CASSPQGLEQFF,TGTGCCAGCTCACCCCAGGGACTTGAGCAGTTCTTC
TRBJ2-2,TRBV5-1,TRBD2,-,CASSSGTSGTYGELFF,TGCGCCAGCAGCTCGGGGACTAGCGGGACGTACGGGGAGCTGTTTTTT
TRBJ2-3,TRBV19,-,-,CASSISGSTDTQYF,TGTGCCAGTAGTATTTCTGGGAGCACAGATACGCAGTATTTT
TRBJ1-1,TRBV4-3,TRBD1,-,CASSQESALTGGARNTEAFF,TGCGCCAGCAGCCAAGAAAGTGCCCTGACAGGGGGCGCGAGGAACACTGAAGCTTTCTTT
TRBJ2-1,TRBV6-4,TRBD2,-,CASRPRAGGSNEQFF,TGTGCCAGCAGACCTCGTGCGGGGGGGTCCAATGAGCAGTTCTTC